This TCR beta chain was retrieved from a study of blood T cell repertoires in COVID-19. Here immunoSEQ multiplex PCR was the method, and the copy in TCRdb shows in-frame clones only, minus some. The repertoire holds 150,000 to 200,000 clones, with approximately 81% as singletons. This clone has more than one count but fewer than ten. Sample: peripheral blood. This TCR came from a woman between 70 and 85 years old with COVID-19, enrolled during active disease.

The CDR3 sequence is CASSASGSTEAFF. The CDR3 DNA sequence: TGTGCCAGTAGTGCGTCAGGGTCCACTGAAGCTTTCTTT. This rearrangement joins TRBV19 to TRBJ1-1; perhaps TRBD1 as D (5 bases). V was pared by 5 bases and J by 4 bases, with 11 bases between. Germline V gene data show CDR1 as LNHDA and CDR2 as SQIVND (reference sequence). The CDR3 totals 13 residues.